This T cell receptor beta chain was identified during a study of OX40 agonist ivuxolimab in advanced cancers. As for the study in general: Of mixed ages from about 23 to 90 and averaging approximately 60 years, the group was about 80% male. Whole-study findings and limits: In the 0.1 to 3.0 mg/kg range, CD4+ and CD8+ blood T cells had expanded clonally by week 6.

The repertoire was sequenced with immunoSEQ multiplex PCR; TCRdb's copy has only in-frame clones and lacks some. The table shows under 90,000 clones, with 70% to 90% occurring only once. Germline assignment: CDR1 MDHEN and CDR2 SYDVKM. The CDR3 extends over 19 amino acids. V dropped 3 bases and J dropped 3 bases, with 24 bases sitting between them. This clone was counted a single time. The antigen is not known. Patients were ineligible given autoimmune disease history or systemic immunosuppression. This receptor was obtained from an adult with an advanced solid tumor such as melanoma, head and neck, liver or kidney cancer. The rearrangement links TRBV28 to TRBJ1-5, with a weak D call TRBD1 (6 bases). The starting material was CD4+ or CD8+ T cells sorted from blood, obtained in a trial of the OX40 agonist ivuxolimab. The CDR3 is CASSFRVWGRGKVNQPQHF. CDR3 bases: TGTGCCAGCAGTTTTCGAGTGTGGGGGCGGGGGAAGGTCAATCAGCCCCAGCATTTT.